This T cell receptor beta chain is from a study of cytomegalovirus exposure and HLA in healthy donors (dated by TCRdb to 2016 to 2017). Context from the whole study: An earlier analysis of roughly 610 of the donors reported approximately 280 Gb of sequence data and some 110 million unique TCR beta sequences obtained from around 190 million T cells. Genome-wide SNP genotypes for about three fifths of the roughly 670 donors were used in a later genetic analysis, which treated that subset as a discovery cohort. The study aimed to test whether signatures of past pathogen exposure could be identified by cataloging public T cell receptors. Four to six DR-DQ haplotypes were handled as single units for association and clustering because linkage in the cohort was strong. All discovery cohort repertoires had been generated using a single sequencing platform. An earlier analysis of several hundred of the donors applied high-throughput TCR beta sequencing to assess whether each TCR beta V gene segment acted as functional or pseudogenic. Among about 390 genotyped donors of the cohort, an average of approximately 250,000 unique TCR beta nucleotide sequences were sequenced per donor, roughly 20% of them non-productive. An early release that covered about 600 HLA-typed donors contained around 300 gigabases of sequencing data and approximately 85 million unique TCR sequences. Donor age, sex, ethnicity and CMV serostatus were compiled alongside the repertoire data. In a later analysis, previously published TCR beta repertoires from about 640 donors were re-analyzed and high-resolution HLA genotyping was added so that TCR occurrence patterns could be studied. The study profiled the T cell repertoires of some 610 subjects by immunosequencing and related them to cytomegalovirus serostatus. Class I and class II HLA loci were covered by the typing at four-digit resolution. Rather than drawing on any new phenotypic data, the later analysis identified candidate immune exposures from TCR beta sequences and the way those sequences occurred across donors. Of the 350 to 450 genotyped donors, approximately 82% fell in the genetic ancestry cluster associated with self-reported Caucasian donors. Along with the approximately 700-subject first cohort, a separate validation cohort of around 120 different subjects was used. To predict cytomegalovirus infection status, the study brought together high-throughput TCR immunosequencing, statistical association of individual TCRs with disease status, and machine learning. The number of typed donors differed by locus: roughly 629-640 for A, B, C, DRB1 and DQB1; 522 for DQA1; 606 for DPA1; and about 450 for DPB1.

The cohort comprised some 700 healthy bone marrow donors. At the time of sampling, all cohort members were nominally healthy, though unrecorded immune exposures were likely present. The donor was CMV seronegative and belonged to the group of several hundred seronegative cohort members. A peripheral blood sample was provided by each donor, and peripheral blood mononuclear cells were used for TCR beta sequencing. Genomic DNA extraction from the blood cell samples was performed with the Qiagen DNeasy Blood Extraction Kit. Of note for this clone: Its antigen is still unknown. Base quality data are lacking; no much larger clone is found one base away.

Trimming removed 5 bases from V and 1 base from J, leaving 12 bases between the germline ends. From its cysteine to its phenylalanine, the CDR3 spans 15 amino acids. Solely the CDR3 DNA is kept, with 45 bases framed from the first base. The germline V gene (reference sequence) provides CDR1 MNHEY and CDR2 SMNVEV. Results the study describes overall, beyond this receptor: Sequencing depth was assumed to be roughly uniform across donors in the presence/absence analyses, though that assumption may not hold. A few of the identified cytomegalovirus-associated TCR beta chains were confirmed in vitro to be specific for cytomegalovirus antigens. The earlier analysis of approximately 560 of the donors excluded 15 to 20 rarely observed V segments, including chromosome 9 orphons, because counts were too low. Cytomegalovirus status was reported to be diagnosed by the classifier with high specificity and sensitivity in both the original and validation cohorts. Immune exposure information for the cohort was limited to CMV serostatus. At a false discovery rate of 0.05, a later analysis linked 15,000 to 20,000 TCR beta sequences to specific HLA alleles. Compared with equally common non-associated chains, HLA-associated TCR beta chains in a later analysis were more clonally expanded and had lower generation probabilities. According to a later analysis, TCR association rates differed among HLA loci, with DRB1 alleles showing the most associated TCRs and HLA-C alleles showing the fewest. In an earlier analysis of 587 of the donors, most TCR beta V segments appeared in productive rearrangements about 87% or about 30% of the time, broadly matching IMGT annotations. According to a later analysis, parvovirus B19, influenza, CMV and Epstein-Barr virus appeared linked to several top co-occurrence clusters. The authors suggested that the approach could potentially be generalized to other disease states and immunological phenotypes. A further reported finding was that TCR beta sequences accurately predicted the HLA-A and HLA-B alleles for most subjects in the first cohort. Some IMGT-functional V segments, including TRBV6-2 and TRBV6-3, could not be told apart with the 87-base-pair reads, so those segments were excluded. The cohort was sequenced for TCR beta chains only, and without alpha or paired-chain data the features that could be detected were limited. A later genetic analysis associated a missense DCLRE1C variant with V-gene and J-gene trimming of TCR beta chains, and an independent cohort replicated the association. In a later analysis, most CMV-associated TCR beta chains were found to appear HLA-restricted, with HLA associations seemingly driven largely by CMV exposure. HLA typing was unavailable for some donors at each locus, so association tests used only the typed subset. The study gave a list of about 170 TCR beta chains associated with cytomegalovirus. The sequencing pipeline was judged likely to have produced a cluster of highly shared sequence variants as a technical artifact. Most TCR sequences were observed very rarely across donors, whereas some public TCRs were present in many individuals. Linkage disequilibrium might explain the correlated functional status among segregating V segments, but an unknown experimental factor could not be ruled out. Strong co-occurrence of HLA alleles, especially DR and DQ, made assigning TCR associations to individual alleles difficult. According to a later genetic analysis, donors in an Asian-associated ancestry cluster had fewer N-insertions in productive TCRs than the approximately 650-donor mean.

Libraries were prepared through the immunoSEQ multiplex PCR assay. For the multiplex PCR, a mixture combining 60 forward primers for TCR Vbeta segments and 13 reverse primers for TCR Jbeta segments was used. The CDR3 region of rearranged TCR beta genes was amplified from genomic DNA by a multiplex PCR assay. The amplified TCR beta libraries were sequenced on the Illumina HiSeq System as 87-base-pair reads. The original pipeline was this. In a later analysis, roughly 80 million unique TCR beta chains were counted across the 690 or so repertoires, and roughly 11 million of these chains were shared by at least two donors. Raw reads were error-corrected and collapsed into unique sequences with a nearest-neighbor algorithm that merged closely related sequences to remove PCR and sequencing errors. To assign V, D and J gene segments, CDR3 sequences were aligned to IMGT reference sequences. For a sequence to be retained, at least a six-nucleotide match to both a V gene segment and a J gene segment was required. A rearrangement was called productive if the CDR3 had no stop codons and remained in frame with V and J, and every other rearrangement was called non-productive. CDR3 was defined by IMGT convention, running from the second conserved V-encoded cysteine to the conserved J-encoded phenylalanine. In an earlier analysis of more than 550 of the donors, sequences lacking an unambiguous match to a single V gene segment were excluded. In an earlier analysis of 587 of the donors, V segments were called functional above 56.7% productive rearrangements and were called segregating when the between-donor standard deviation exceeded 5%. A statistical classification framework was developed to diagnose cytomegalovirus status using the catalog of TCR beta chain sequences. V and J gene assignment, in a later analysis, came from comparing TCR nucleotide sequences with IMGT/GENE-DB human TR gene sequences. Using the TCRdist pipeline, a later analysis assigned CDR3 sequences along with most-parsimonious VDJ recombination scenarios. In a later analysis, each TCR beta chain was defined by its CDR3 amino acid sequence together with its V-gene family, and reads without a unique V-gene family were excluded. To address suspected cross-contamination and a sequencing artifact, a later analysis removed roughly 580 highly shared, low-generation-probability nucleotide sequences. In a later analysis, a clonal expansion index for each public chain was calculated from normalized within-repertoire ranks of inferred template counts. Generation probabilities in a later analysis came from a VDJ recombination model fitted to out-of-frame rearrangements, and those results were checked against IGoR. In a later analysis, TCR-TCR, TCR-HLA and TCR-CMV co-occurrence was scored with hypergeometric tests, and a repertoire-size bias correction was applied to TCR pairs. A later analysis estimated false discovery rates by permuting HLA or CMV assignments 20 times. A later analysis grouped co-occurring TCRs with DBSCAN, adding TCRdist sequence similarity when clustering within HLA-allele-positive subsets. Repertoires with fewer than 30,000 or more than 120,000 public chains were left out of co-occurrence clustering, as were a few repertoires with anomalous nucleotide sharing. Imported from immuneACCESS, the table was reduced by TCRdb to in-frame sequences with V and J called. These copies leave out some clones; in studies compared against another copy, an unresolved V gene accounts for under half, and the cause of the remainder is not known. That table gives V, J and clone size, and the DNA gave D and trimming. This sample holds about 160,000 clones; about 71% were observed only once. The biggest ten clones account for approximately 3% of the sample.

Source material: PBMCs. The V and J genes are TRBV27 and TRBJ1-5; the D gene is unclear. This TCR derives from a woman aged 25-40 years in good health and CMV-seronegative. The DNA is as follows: TGTGCCAGCAGTCCCCGGAGGGCAAGCAATCAGCCCCAGCATTTT. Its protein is CASSPRRASNQPQHF.